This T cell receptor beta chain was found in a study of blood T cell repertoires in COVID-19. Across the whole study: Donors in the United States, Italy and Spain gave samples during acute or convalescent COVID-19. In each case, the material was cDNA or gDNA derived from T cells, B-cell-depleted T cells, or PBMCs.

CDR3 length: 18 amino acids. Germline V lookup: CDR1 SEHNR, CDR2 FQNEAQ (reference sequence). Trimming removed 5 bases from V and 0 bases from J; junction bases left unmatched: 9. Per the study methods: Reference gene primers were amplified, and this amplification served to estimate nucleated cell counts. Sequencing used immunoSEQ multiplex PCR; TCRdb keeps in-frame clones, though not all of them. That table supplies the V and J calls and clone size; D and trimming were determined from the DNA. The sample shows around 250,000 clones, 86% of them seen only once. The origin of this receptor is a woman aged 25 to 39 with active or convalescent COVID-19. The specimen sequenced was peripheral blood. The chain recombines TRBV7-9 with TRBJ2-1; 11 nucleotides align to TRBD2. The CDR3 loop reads CASSDRSGGASSYNEQFF. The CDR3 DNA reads TGTGCCAGCAGCGACCGTAGCGGGGGGGCAAGCTCCTACAATGAGCAGTTCTTC.